The 32 T cell receptor beta chains presented below share a single source sample, sequenced in a study of blood T cell repertoires in COVID-19. Sequencing was performed with immunoSEQ multiplex PCR; in TCRdb, only in-frame clones are kept and a portion is missing. The sample has under 450,000 clones, about 91% seen once. The sequenced sample was peripheral blood. Source of these receptors: a woman aged 45-60 years with COVID-19, enrolled during active disease.

The rearrangement uses TRBV7-9 and TRBJ2-1, with 7 bases matching TRBD1. In germline, CDR1 is SEHNR, CDR2 FQNEAQ (reference sequence). The CDR3 runs 11 residues. V gave up 5 bases and J gave up 10 bases; unmatched junction bases: 2. The CDR3: CASSEGGEQFF. As DNA, the CDR3 is TGTGCCAGCAGCGAAGGGGGCGAGCAGTTCTTC.

The V call is TRBV4-2, the J call TRBJ2-5; 10 positions agree with TRBD2. Germline CDR1 and CDR2: LGHNA and YNFKEQ. The CDR3 runs to 17 residues. Trimming at V came to 4 bases and at J to 0 bases, leaving 8 bases not matched to a gene. CDR3: CASSPIAGGQYQETQYF. CDR3 nucleotide sequence: TGTGCCAGCAGCCCGATAGCGGGGGGCCAGTACCAAGAGACCCAGTACTTC.

The gene calls are TRBV13 and TRBJ2-7; D is perhaps TRBD2 (5 bases). This CDR3 is built from 11 residues. From germline, CDR1 is PRHDT and CDR2 FYEKMQ (reference sequence). V lost 3 bases and J 6 bases, leaving 6 bases between the germline ends. CDR3 sequence reads: CASSFAGEQYF. As DNA, the CDR3 is TGTGCCAGCAGCTTCGCGGGCGAGCAGTACTTC.

The chain has TRBV18 and TRBJ1-1; 9 bases are shared with TRBD1. This CDR3 contains 17 residues. Germline trimming cut 0 bases from V and 3 bases from J; bases unmatched to any gene: 8. Germline CDR1 KGHSH, CDR2 LQKENI. The CDR3 here is CASSPPGTGPHHTEAFF. The CDR3 region has the DNA TGTGCCAGCTCACCACCCGGGACAGGGCCCCACCACACTGAAGCTTTCTTT.

In the case of this clone: A read error may produce the germline difference seen at one junction end. The chain recombines TRBV13 with TRBJ1-2, with TRBD1 identical over 7 bases. CDR1 PRHDT and CDR2 FYEKMQ come from the germline V gene (reference sequence). The CDR3 contains 12 residues. The CDR3 region has the DNA TGTGCCAGCAGCTTAGGGGCAGGGGGTCCCCTCTTC. It specifies CASSLGAGGPLF.

The chain uses TRBV6-2 or TRBV6-3 and TRBJ2-7; no reliable D call. Germline V gives CDR1 MNHEY, CDR2 SVGEGT. The CDR3 runs to 14 residues. V lost 5 bases to trimming and J lost 4 bases, with 15 bases between them. The CDR3, as DNA: TGTGCCAGCAGTCCAGGTGGGTCCCTTTACGAGCAGTACTTC. It yields the protein CASSPGGSLYEQYF.

The chain carries TRBV11-3 and TRBJ2-1, with 7 bases identical to TRBD1. The CDR3 consists of 17 residues. The trim removed 0 bases at V and 7 bases at J, leaving 12 bases unmatched. Germline V lookup: CDR1 SGHNT, CDR2 YENEEA. CDR3 sequence (DNA): TGTGCCAGCAGCTTAGATGGGGACAGTATCGGATCGAATGAGCAGTTCTTC. Translating gives CASSLDGDSIGSNEQFF. Supplemented by reference TRBV11-3 and TRBJ2-1, the full variable domain reads EAGVVQSPRYKIIEKKQPVAFWCNPISGHNTLYWYLQNLGQGPELLIRYENEEAVDDSQLPKDRFSAERLKGVDSTLKIQPAELGDSAVYLCASSLDGDSIGSNEQFFGPGTRLTVL.

The gene calls are TRBV28 and TRBJ1-2, with 7 bases that match TRBD1. This CDR3 has 15 residues. With 2 bases clipped from V and 8 bases from J, the junction kept 11 bases outside the gene matches. CDR1 and CDR2 from the germline V gene are MDHEN and SYDVKM. CDR3: CASSLLQGLLQGYTF. For the CDR3, the DNA is TGTGCCAGCAGTTTACTACAGGGGTTACTTCAGGGCTACACCTTC.

V usage is TRBV7-2 and J usage is TRBJ2-3, with 12 bases identical to TRBD2. The CDR3 is made up of 18 amino acids. CDR1 and CDR2 from the germline V gene are SGHTA and FQGNSA. V trimming: 5 bases; J trimming: 5 bases; junction bases outside the gene matches: 14. In DNA, the CDR3 is TGTGCCAGCAGCGAGCGGGCTAGCGGGGGGGCCGTAAGAGATACGCAGTATTTT. The encoded protein is CASSERASGGAVRDTQYF.

The chain links TRBV3-1 (or the pseudogene TRBV3-2) to TRBJ1-2; TRBD1 matches 7 bases. This CDR3 comprises 13 residues. V shed 2 bases, J shed 8 bases, and the junction held 5 bases outside the gene matches. CDR1 is LGHDT, CDR2 YNNKEL, per germline (reference sequence). The CDR3, as DNA: TGTGCCAGCAGCCAACGCCAGGGGGGAGGCTACACCTTC. Its protein product is CASSQRQGGGYTF.

V and J are TRBV2 and TRBJ2-3; 10 bases agree with TRBD2. Trimming removed 7 bases from V and 2 bases from J; junction bases left unmatched: 9. The CDR3 totals 16 residues. CDR1 is SNHLY and CDR2 is FYNNEI in the germline V gene. The CDR3 nucleotides read TGTGCCAGCACCCTGGATCTAGCGGGGGCCACAGATACGCAGTATTTT. This gives the protein CASTLDLAGATDTQYF.

CDR3 protein: CASSFDFNTEAFF. DNA of the CDR3: TGTGCCAGCAGCTTCGACTTCAACACTGAAGCTTTCTTT. This chain joins TRBV7-3 and TRBJ1-1; D is ambiguous. The CDR3 is made up of 13 amino acids. Germline values: CDR1 SGHTA, CDR2 FQGTGA. V was cut by 3 bases and J by 2 bases, with 7 bases left in between.

As concerns this clone: The identical CDR3 is also encoded by other nucleotide sequences in the sample. The V call is TRBV3-1 (or the pseudogene TRBV3-2), the J call TRBJ1-1; 8 nucleotides align to TRBD1. V lost 4 bases and J lost 1; bases outside the gene matches: 2. Germline assignment: CDR1 LGHDT and CDR2 YNNKEL (reference sequence). The CDR3 covers 14 residues. CDR3 coding DNA: TGTGCCAGCAGCCTTGGACAGGGGAACACTGAAGCTTTCTTT. Protein sequence: CASSLGQGNTEAFF.

The chain carries TRBV5-1 and TRBJ1-1, with no clear D. V was shortened by 4 bases and J by 0 bases, with 10 bases between the two germline ends. From germline, CDR1 is SGHRS and CDR2 YFSETQ. The CDR3 is 14 amino acids. CDR3 region: CASSGSGMNTEAFF. The CDR3 bases are TGCGCCAGCAGCGGGTCGGGGATGAACACTGAAGCTTTCTTT.

The chain employs TRBV9 and TRBJ1-2; D is undetermined. CDR1 and CDR2 (germline): SGDLS, YYNGEE. The CDR3 is 15 amino acids. V was shortened by 0 bases and J by 8 bases, with 17 bases between the two germline ends. The CDR3 is CASSVEPETRSGYTF. CDR3 in DNA: TGTGCCAGCAGCGTAGAGCCCGAGACAAGAAGCGGCTACACCTTC.

This chain joins TRBV4-2 and TRBJ1-1, with TRBD1 matching 8 bases. Germline values: CDR1 LGHNA, CDR2 YNFKEQ. V shed 3 bases and J 0 bases; nucleotides not matched to a gene: 9. The CDR3 runs to 17 residues. In nucleotides, the CDR3 is TGTGCCAGCAGCCAGTTGGACAGGGCAACCGTGAACACTGAAGCTTTCTTT. This gives the protein CASSQLDRATVNTEAFF.

This clone was detected only once. The CDR3, as DNA: TGTGCCAGCAGTGCCCGAAATACAGGGGGCGGTGGCTACACCTTC. Translated: CASSARNTGGGGYTF. This chain connects TRBV6-4 to TRBJ1-2; the match to TRBD1 covers 9 bases. In germline, CDR1 is MRHNA, CDR2 SNTAGT. V lost 4 bases, J lost 7 bases, and 10 bases stayed unmatched. The CDR3 totals 15 residues.

In its sample, this clone was seen once. The chain is built from TRBV7-9 and TRBJ1-1; D possibly corresponds to TRBD1 (5 bases). The germline gives CDR1 SEHNR, CDR2 FQNEAQ (reference sequence). V was clipped by 1 base and J by 4 bases, with 10 bases between them. The CDR3 length is 14 residues. CDR3 sequence: CASSLGAQGTEAFF. The CDR3 DNA is TGTGCCAGCAGCTTAGGGGCCCAGGGCACTGAAGCTTTCTTT. Based on the CDR3 plus reference TRBV7-9 and TRBJ1-1, the full variable domain is DTGVSQNPRHKITKRGQNVTFRCDPISEHNRLYWYRQTLGQGPEFLTYFQNEAQLEKSRLLSDRFSAERPKGSFSTLEIQRTEQGDSAMYLCASSLGAQGTEAFFGQGTRLTVV.

A single count supports this clone. The genes are TRBV7-9 and TRBJ1-2, with 8 bases aligning to TRBD1. V dropped 5 bases and J dropped 4; count of bases not matched to a gene: 9. CDR3 length equals 15 residues. Germline loops: CDR1 SEHNR, CDR2 FQNEAQ (reference sequence). The CDR3 loop reads CASSPRTGQGYGYTF. In DNA, the CDR3 is TGTGCCAGCAGCCCCAGGACAGGGCAGGGCTATGGCTACACCTTC.

The gene calls are TRBV11-2 and TRBJ2-7; possibly TRBD1 for D (5 bases). The CDR3 totals 15 residues. Trimming cost V 5 bases and J 2 bases, with 16 bases left between them. Germline CDR1 SGHAT, CDR2 FQNNGV. This CDR3 reads CASSPMLGPTYEQYF. In nucleotides, the CDR3 is TGTGCCAGCAGCCCGATGTTGGGGCCTACCTACGAGCAGTACTTC.

The J gene is TRBJ2-1, the V gene TRBV24-1; 14 nucleotides match TRBD2. CDR1 and CDR2 from the germline V gene are KGHDR and SFDVKD. The CDR3 runs to 16 residues. The V gene end was trimmed by 4 bases and the J gene end by 7 bases; junction bases not matched to a gene: 5. CDR3 sequence reads: CATSEPTSGGGNEQFF. The CDR3 DNA reads as TGTGCCACCAGTGAGCCGACTAGCGGGGGGGGGAATGAGCAGTTCTTC.

This chain connects TRBV29-1 to TRBJ1-3; TRBD1 agrees at 7 bases. Trimming took 7 bases from V and 4 from J; bases not matched to a gene: 7. The germline V gene encodes CDR1 SQVTM and CDR2 ANQGSEA. The CDR3 totals 13 residues. CDR3 loop: CSAQTGSGNTIYF. Written as DNA, the CDR3 is TGCAGCGCGCAGACAGGGTCCGGAAACACCATATATTTT.

The table lists this clone with a count of one. V and J are TRBV6-6 and TRBJ2-1; 8 bases map to TRBD1. The CDR3 has 11 amino acids. Trimming at V came to 8 bases and at J to 7 bases, leaving 1 base not matched to a gene. Germline CDR1 reads MNHNY; CDR2 reads SVGAGI (reference sequence). The CDR3 here is CASQGANEQFF. In DNA form, the CDR3 reads TGTGCCAGCCAGGGGGCGAATGAGCAGTTCTTC.

The rearrangement links TRBV7-9 to TRBJ1-2, with 7 bases that match TRBD1. The V gene's germline CDR1 is SEHNR and CDR2 FQNEAQ (reference sequence). J gave up 4 bases and V 1 base, and 9 bases lay outside the gene matches. The CDR3 totals 16 residues. Here the CDR3 reads CASSLVGLGGAYGYTF. The CDR3 nucleotides read TGTGCCAGCAGCTTAGTCGGGTTAGGGGGCGCCTATGGCTACACCTTC.

The chain uses TRBV21-1 and TRBJ1-5. TRBV21-1 is deemed a pseudogene. This CDR3 comprises 17 residues. The CDR3 coding sequence is TGTGCCAGCGGACAGAGGGGGGGCGCATTGTACAATCAGCCCCAGCATTTT. Its protein is CASGQRGGALYNQPQHF.

This clone occurred once. This rearrangement joins TRBV11-2 to TRBJ2-1; 11 bases align to TRBD2. Unmatched junction bases numbered 7, after V lost 5 bases and J lost 10 bases. Germline V gives CDR1 SGHAT, CDR2 FQNNGV. This CDR3 is 14 amino acids long. This chain's CDR3 is CASSLGTSGGEQFF. The CDR3 coding sequence is TGTGCCAGCAGCCTAGGGACTAGCGGAGGCGAGCAGTTCTTC.

V usage is TRBV18 and J usage is TRBJ1-6; D perhaps matches TRBD1 (5 bases). Trimming pared 2 bases from V and 10 bases from J, leaving 15 bases between. This CDR3 has 15 amino acids. CDR1 is KGHSH, CDR2 LQKENI, per germline. The chain's CDR3 is CASSPGQGLGSPLHF. CDR3 nucleotide sequence: TGTGCCAGCTCACCAGGTCAGGGACTGGGATCACCCCTCCACTTT.

The chain combines TRBV29-1 with TRBJ1-2; D ambiguous. Looked up from germline, CDR1 is SQVTM and CDR2 is ANQGSEA. V was trimmed by 6 bases and J by 6 bases, leaving 11 bases between them. This CDR3 has 11 residues. The CDR3 sequence is CSVREGDGYTF. The CDR3 DNA reads TGCAGCGTCCGAGAGGGCGATGGCTACACCTTC.

J is TRBJ1-4 and V is TRBV10-3; tentative D call: TRBD1 (6 bases). This CDR3 has 15 residues. Germline assignment: CDR1 ENHRY and CDR2 SYGVKD. Trimming took off 3 bases at V and 8 bases at J, with 16 bases between the two ends. CDR3 protein: CAISDQGRGEEKLFF. The CDR3 nucleotides are TGTGCCATCAGTGATCAGGGCAGGGGAGAAGAAAAACTGTTTTTT.

The V gene is TRBV5-1, the J gene TRBJ1-2; no clear D gene. Deletions cut 1 base from V and 8 bases from J, with 15 bases between. Germline CDR1 and CDR2: SGHRS and YFSETQ. CDR3 size: 14 residues. For the CDR3, the DNA is TGCGCCAGCAGCTTGTTTACCCCGGAGACCGGCTACACCTTC. It translates to CASSLFTPETGYTF.

The chain joins TRBV15 to TRBJ2-3; perhaps TRBD1 as D (6 bases). Germline loops: CDR1 LNHNV, CDR2 YYDKDF (reference sequence). The V end was cut by 6 bases, the J end by 6 bases, with 13 bases between. This CDR3 is 13 amino acids long. This CDR3 reads CATRPGDLDTQYF. The CDR3 DNA follows: TGTGCCACCAGGCCAGGGGATCTGGATACGCAGTATTTT.

The V call is TRBV28, the J call TRBJ2-7; no definite D call. CDR3 length: 16 residues. Per germline, CDR1 MDHEN and CDR2 SYDVKM. The V gene lost 3 bases and the J gene lost 4 bases, with 19 bases spanning the gap. CDR3 region: CASSFLLASPGYEQYF. CDR3 coding DNA: TGTGCCAGCAGTTTTTTACTGGCGAGCCCCGGGTACGAGCAGTACTTC.